This T cell receptor (beta chain) comes out of a study of blood T cell repertoires in COVID-19. TCRdb keeps only in-frame clones here, not all; method: immunoSEQ multiplex PCR. The sample includes around 180,000 clones, about nine tenths of them seen just once. The germline V gene has CDR1 MNHEY and CDR2 SVGEGT. There are 13 residues in the CDR3. Trimming removed 4 bases at V and 5 bases at J, with 11 bases between. The TCR originated in a man in his fifties or sixties with acute or convalescent COVID-19. The chain employs TRBV6-2 or TRBV6-3 and TRBJ1-1; D is unclear. Sequenced material: peripheral blood. This CDR3 is CASSSLGQTEAFF. In DNA, the CDR3 is TGTGCCAGCAGTTCCCTTGGGCAAACTGAAGCTTTCTTT.